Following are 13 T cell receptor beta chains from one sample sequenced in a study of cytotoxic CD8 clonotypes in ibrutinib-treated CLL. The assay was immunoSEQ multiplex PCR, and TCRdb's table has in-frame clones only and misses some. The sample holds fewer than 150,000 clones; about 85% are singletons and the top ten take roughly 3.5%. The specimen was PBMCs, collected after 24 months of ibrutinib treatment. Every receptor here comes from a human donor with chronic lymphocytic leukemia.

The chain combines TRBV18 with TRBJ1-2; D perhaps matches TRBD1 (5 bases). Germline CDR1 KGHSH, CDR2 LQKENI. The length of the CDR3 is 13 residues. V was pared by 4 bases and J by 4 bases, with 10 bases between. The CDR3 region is CASSLDSSYGYTF. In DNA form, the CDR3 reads TGTGCCAGCTCACTAGACAGCAGCTATGGCTACACCTTC. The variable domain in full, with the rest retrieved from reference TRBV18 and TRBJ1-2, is NAGVMQNPRHLVRRRGQEARLRCSPMKGHSHVYWYRQLPEEGLKFMVYLQKENIIDESGMPKERFSAEFPKEGPSILRIQQVVRGDSAAYFCASSLDSSYGYTFGSGTRLTVV.

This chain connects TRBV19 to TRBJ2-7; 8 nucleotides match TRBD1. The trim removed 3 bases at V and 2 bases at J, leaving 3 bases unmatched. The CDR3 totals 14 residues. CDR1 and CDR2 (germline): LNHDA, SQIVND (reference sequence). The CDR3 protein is CASSIGTGTYEQYF. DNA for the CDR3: TGTGCCAGTAGTATTGGGACAGGAACCTACGAGCAGTACTTC.

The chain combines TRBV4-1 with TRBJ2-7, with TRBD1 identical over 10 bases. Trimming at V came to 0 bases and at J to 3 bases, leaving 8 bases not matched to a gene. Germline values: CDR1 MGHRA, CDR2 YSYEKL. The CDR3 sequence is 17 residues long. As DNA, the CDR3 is TGCGCCAGCAGCCAAGATACGGGACAGGGGATAAACTACGAGCAGTACTTC. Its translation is CASSQDTGQGINYEQYF.

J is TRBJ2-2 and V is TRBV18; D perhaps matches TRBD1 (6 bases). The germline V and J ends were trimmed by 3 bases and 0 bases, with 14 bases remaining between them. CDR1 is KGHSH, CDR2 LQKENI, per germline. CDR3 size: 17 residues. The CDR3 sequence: CASSPLTGTTNTGELFF. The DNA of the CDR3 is TGTGCCAGCTCACCGCTAACGGGGACAACGAACACCGGGGAGCTGTTTTTT. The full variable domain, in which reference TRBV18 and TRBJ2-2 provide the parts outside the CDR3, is NAGVMQNPRHLVRRRGQEARLRCSPMKGHSHVYWYRQLPEEGLKFMVYLQKENIIDESGMPKERFSAEFPKEGPSILRIQQVVRGDSAAYFCASSPLTGTTNTGELFFGEGSRLTVL.

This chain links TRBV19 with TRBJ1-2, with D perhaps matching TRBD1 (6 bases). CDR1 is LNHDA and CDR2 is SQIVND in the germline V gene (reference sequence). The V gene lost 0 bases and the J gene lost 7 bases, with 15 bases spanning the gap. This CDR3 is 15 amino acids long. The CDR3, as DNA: TGTGCCAGTAGTATAGAGGTCGGGGGGCGCGGTGGCTACACCTTC. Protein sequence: CASSIEVGGRGGYTF.

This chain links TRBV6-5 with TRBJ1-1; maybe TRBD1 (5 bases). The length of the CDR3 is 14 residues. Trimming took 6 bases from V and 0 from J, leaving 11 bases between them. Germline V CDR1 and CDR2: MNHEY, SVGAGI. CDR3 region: CASRRQLMNTEAFF. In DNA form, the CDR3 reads TGTGCCAGCAGAAGACAGCTAATGAACACTGAAGCTTTCTTT.

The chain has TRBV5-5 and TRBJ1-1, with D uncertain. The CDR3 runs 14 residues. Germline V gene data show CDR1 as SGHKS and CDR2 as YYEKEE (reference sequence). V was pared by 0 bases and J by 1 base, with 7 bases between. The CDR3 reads CASSLGGENTEAFF. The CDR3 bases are TGTGCCAGCAGCTTGGGCGGCGAGAACACTGAAGCTTTCTTT.

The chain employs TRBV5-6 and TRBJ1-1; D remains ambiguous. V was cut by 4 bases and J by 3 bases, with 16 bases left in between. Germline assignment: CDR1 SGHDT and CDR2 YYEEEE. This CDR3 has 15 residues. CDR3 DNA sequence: TGTGCCAGCAGCCCGTTCGGGGTCACGTACACTGAAGCTTTCTTT. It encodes CASSPFGVTYTEAFF.

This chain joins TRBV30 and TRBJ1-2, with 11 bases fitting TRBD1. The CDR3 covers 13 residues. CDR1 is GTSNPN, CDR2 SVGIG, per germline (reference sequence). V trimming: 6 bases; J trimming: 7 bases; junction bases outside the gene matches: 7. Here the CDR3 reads CACQRTGGRGYTF. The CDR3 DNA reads TGTGCCTGTCAACGGACAGGGGGCCGTGGCTACACCTTC.

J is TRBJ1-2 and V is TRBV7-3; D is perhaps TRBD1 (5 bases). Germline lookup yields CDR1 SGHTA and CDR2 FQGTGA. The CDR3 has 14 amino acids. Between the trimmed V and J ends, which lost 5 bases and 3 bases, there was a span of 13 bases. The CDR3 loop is CASSPSRDYYGYTF. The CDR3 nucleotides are TGTGCCAGCAGCCCGAGCCGGGACTACTATGGCTACACCTTC.

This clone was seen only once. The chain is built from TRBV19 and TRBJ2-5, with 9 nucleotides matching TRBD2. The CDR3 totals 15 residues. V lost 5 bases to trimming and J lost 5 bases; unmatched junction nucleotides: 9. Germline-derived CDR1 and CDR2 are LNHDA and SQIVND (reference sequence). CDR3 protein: CASSPSAGGVETQYF. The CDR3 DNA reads TGTGCCAGTAGTCCCTCTGCGGGGGGGGTGGAGACCCAGTACTTC.

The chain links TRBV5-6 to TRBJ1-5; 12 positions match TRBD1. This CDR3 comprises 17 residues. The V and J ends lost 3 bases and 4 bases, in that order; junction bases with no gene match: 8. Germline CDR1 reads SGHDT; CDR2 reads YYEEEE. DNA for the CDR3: TGTGCCAGCAGCTCCGGGACAGGGGGCATTGGTAATCAGCCCCAGCATTTT. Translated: CASSSGTGGIGNQPQHF.

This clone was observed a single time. The CDR3 DNA is TGTGCCAGCAGTTTTCTATTCGGCAGGAGCGTTGACTCTGGAAACACCATATATTTT. Its protein product is CASSFLFGRSVDSGNTIYF. The J gene is TRBJ1-3, the V gene TRBV28; D remains ambiguous. Germline V gene sequence: CDR1 MDHEN, CDR2 SYDVKM. This CDR3 is built from 19 residues. V lost 3 bases and J 0 bases, leaving 21 bases between the germline ends.